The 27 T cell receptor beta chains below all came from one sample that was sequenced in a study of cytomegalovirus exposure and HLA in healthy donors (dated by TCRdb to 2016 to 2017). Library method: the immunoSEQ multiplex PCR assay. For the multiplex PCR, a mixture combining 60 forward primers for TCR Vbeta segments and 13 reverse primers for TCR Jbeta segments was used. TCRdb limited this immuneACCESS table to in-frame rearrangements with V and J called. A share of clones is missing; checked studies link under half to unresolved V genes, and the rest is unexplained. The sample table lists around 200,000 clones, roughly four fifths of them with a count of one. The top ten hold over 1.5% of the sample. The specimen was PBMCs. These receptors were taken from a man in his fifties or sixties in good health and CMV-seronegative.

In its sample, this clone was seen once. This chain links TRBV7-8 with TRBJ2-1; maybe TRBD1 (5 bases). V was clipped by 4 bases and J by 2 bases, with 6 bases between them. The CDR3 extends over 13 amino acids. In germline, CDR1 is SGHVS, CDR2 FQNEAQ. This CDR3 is CASSWTPYNEQFF. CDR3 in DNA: TGTGCCAGCAGCTGGACACCCTACAATGAGCAGTTCTTC. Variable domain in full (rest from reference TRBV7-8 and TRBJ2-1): GAGVSQSPRYKVAKRGQDVALRCDPISGHVSLFWYQQALGQGPEFLTYFQNEAQLDKSGLPSDRFFAERPEGSVSTLKIQRTQQEDSAVYLCASSWTPYNEQFFGPGTRLTVL.

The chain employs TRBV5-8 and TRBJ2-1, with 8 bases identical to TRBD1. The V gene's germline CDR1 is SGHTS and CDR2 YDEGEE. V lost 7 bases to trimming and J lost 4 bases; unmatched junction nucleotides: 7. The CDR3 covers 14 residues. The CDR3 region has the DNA TGTGCCAGCCGGAAAGGACAGGGTTACAATGAGCAGTTCTTC. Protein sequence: CASRKGQGYNEQFF.

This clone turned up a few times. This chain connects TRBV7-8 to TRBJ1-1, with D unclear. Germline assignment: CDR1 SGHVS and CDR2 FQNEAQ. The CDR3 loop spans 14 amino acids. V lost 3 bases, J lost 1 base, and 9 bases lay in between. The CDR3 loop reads CASSLELRNTEAFF. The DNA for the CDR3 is TGTGCCAGCAGCTTGGAGCTGAGGAACACTGAAGCTTTCTTT. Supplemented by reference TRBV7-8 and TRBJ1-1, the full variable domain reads GAGVSQSPRYKVAKRGQDVALRCDPISGHVSLFWYQQALGQGPEFLTYFQNEAQLDKSGLPSDRFFAERPEGSVSTLKIQRTQQEDSAVYLCASSLELRNTEAFFGQGTRLTVV.

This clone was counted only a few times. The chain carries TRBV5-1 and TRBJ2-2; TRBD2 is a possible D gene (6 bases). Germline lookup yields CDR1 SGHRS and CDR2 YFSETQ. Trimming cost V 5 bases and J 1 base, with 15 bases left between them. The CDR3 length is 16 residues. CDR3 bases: TGCGCCAGCAGGATTTACGGAGCGGGGAACACCGGGGAGCTGTTTTTT. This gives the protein CASRIYGAGNTGELFF.

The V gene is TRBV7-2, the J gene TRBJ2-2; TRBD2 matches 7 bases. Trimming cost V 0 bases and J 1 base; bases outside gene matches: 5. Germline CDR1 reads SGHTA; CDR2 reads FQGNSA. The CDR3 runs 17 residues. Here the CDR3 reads CASSLAGGGMNTGELFF. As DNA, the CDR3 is TGTGCCAGCAGCTTAGCTGGGGGGGGGATGAACACCGGGGAGCTGTTTTTT.

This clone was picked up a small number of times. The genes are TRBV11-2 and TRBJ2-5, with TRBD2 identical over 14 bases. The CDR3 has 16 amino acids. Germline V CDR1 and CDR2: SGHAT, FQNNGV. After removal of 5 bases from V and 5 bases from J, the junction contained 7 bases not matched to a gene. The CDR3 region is CASSRGTSGGWETQYF. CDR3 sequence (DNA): TGTGCCAGCAGCCGGGGGACTAGCGGGGGTTGGGAGACCCAGTACTTC.

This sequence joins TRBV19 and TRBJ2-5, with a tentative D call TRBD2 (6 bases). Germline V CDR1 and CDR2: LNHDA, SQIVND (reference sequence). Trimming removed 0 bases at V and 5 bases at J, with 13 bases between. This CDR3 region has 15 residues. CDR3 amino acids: CASSIEGRDWETQYF. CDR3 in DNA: TGTGCCAGTAGTATAGAGGGCAGGGACTGGGAGACCCAGTACTTC.

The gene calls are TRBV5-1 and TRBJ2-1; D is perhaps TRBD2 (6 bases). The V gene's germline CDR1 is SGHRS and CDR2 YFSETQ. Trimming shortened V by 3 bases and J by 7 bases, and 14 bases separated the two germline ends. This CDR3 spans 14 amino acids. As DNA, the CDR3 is TGCGCCAGCAGCTCGGGACTGCCCGGTAATGAGCAGTTCTTC. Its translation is CASSSGLPGNEQFF.

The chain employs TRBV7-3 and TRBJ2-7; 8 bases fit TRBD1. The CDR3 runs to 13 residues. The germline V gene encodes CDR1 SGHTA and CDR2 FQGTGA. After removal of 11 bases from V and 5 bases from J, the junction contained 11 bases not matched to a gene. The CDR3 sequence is CAGAGQGRHEQYF. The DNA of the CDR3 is TGTGCCGGGGCTGGACAGGGACGGCACGAGCAGTACTTC.

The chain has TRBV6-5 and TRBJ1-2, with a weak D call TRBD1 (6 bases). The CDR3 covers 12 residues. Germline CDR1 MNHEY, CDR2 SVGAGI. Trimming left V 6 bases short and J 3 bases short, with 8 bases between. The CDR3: CASRRTDYGYTF. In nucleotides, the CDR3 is TGTGCCAGCAGAAGGACAGACTATGGCTACACCTTC.

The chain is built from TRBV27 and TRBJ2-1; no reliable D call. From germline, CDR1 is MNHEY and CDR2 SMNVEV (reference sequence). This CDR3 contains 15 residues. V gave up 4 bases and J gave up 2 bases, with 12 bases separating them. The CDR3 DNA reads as TGTGCCAGCAGTTCGTCCGGGTGGACCTACAATGAGCAGTTCTTC. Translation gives CASSSSGWTYNEQFF.

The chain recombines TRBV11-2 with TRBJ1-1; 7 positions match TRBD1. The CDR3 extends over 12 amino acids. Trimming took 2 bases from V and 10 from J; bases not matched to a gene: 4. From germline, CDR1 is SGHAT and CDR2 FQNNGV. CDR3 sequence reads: CASSLKGARAFF. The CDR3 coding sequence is TGTGCCAGCAGCTTAAAGGGGGCGCGAGCTTTCTTT.

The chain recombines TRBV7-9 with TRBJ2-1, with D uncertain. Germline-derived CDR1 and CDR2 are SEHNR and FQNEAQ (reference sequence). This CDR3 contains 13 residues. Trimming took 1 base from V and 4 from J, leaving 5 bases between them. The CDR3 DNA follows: TGTGCCAGCAGCTTAGTACTTTACAATGAGCAGTTCTTC. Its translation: CASSLVLYNEQFF.

In DNA form, the CDR3 reads TGCGCCAGCAGATTCAGGGTTAATTCACCCCTCCACTTT. Its translation is CASRFRVNSPLHF. The chain has TRBV5-1 and TRBJ1-6; possible D gene TRBD1, 5 bases. The CDR3 length is 13 residues. Germline-derived CDR1 and CDR2 are SGHRS and YFSETQ. V was clipped by 5 bases and J by 6 bases, with 9 bases between them.

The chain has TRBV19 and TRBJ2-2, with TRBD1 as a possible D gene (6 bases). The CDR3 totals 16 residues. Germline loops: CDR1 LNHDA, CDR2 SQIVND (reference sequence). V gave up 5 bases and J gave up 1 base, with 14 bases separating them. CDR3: CASSSTRTENTGELFF. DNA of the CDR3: TGTGCCAGTAGTTCTACCCGGACAGAGAACACCGGGGAGCTGTTTTTT.

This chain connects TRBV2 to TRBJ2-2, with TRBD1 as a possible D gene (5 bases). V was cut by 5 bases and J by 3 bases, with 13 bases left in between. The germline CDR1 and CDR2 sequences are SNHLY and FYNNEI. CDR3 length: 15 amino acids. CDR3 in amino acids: CASSSGLRDTGELFF. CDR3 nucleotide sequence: TGTGCCAGCAGTTCAGGGTTACGGGACACCGGGGAGCTGTTTTTT.

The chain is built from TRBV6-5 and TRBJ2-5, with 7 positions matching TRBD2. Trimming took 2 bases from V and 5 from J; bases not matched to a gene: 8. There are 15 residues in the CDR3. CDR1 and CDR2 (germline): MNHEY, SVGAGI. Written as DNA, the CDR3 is TGTGCCAGCAGTTACGTCGGCGGGGGTGGGGAGACCCAGTACTTC. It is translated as CASSYVGGGGETQYF.

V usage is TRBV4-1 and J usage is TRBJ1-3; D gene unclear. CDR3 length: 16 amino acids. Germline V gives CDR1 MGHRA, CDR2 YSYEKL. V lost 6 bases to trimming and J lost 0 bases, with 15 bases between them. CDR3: CASSDNWASSGNTIYF. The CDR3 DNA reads TGCGCCAGCAGTGACAATTGGGCCAGCTCTGGAAACACCATATATTTT.

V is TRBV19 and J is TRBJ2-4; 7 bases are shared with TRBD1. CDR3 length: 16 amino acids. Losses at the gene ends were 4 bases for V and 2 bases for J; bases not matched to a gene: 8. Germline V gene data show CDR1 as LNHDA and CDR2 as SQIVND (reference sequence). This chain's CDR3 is CASSRTHRGTKNIQYF. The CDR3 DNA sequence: TGTGCCAGTAGTAGAACACACAGGGGTACCAAAAACATTCAGTACTTC.

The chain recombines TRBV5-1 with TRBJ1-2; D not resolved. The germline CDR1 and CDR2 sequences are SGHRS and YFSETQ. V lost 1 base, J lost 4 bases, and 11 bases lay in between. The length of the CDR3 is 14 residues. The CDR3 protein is CASSLSTVTYGYTF. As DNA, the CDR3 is TGCGCCAGCAGCTTGTCCACAGTCACCTATGGCTACACCTTC.

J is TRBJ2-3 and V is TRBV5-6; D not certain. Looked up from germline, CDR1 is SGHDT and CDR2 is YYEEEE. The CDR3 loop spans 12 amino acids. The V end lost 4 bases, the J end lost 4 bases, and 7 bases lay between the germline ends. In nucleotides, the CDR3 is TGTGCCAGCAGCCTCGCGCCAGATACGCAGTATTTT. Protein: CASSLAPDTQYF.

This CDR3 is CASSTTGGVPYNEQFF. The CDR3 nucleotides are TGTGCCAGCAGTACAACAGGGGGCGTCCCCTACAATGAGCAGTTCTTC. The chain uses TRBV28 and TRBJ2-1, with TRBD1 identical over 9 bases. The CDR3 consists of 16 residues. Germline CDR1 MDHEN, CDR2 SYDVKM. J was trimmed by 2 bases and V by 5 bases; bases with no gene match: 7.

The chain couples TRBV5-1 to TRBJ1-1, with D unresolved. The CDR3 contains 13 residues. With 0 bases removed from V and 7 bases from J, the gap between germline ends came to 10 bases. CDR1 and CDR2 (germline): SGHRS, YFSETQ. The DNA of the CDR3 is TGCGCCAGCAGCTTGGGTTTTCGGGGTGAAGCTTTCTTT. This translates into CASSLGFRGEAFF.

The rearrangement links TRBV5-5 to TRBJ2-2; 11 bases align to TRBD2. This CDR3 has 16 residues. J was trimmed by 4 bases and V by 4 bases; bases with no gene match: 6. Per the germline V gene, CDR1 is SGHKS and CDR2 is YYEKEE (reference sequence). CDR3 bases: TGTGCCAGCAGCGAGAGTCTAGCGGGGGGCACCGGGGAGCTGTTTTTT. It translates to CASSESLAGGTGELFF. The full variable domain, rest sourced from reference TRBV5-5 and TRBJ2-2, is DAGVTQSPTHLIKTRGQQVTLRCSPISGHKSVSWYQQVLGQGPQFIFQYYEKEERGRGNFPDRFSARQFPNYSSELNVNALLLGDSALYLCASSESLAGGTGELFFGEGSRLTVL.

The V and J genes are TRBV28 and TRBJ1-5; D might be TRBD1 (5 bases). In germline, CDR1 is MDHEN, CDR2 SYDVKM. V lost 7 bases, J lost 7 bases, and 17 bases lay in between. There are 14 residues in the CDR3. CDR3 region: CASTPLSSGQPQHF. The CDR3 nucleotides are TGTGCCAGCACCCCTTTATCTTCAGGGCAGCCCCAGCATTTT.

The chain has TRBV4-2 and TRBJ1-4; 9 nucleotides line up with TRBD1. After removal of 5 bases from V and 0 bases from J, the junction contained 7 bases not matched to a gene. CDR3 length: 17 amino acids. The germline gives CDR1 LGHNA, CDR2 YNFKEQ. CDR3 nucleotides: TGTGCCAGCAGCGACGGACAGGGGCCTGCAACTAATGAAAAACTGTTTTTT. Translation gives CASSDGQGPATNEKLFF.

The CDR3, as DNA: TGTGCCAGCTCACCCTTCAGGGATACTGAAGCTTTCTTT. This sequence encodes CASSPFRDTEAFF. The chain links TRBV18 to TRBJ1-1; TRBD1 is a possible D gene (5 bases). Germline V gene data show CDR1 as KGHSH and CDR2 as LQKENI. CDR3 length equals 13 residues. Deletions cut 3 bases from V and 5 bases from J, with 10 bases between. Using reference TRBV18 and TRBJ1-1 for the parts outside the CDR3, the full variable domain is NAGVMQNPRHLVRRRGQEARLRCSPMKGHSHVYWYRQLPEEGLKFMVYLQKENIIDESGMPKERFSAEFPKEGPSILRIQQVVRGDSAAYFCASSPFRDTEAFFGQGTRLTVV.